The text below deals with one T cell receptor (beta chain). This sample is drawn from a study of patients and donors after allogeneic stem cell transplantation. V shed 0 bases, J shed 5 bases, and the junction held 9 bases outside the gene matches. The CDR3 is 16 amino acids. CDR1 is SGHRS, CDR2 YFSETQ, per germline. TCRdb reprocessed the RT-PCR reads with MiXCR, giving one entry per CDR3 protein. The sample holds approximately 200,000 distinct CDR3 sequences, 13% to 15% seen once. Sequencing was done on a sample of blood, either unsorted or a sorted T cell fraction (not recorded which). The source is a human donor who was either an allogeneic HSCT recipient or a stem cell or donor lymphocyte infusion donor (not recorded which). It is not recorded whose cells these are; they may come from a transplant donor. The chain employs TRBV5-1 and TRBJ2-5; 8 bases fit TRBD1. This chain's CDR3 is CASSLAGQGAGETQYF. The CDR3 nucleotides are TGCGCCAGCAGCTTGGCAGGGCAGGGGGCAGGGGAGACCCAGTACTTC.